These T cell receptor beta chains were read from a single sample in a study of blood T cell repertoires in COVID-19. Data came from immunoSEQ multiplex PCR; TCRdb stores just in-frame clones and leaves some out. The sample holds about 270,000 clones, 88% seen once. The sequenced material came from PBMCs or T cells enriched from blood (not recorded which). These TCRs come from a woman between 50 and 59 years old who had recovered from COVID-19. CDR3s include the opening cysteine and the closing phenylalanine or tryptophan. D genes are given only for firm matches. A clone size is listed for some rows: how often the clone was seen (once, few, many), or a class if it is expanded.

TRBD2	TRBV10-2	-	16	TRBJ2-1	CASSESGSGTFNEQFF	TGCGCCAGCAGTGAGTCTGGTAGCGGGACCTTTAATGAGCAGTTCTTC
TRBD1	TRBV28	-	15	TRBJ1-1	CASSPQTGPNTEAFF	TGTGCCAGCAGTCCTCAGACAGGGCCGAACACTGAAGCTTTCTTT
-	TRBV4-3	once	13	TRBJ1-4	CASSQDRAEKLFF	TGCGCCAGCAGCCAAGATCGAGCTGAAAAACTGTTTTTT
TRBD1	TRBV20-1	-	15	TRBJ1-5	CSASTLGQGNQPQHF	TGCAGTGCTAGTACCCTGGGACAGGGCAATCAGCCCCAGCATTTT
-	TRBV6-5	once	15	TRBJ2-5	CASNQGWGMGETQYF	TGTGCCAGCAACCAGGGTTGGGGTATGGGGGAGACCCAGTACTTC
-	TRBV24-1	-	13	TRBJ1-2	CATSDLGTGGYTF	TGTGCCACCAGTGATTTAGGGACTGGTGGCTACACCTTC
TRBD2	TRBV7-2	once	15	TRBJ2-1	CASSLEASGYNEQFF	TGTGCCAGCAGCTTAGAGGCTAGCGGATACAATGAGCAGTTCTTC
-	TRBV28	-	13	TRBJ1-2	CASSVPGNYGYTF	TGTGCCAGCAGCGTCCCGGGGAACTATGGCTACACCTTC
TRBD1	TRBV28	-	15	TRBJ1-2	CASSPHRTGAGGYTF	TGTGCCAGCAGCCCTCACCGGACAGGGGCAGGTGGCTACACCTTC
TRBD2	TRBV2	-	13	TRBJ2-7	CASSEGGFPEQYF	TGTGCCAGCAGTGAGGGGGGGTTCCCCGAGCAGTACTTC
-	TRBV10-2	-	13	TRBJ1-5	CASSTLGGEPQHF	TGCGCCAGCAGTACCTTAGGAGGTGAGCCCCAGCATTTT
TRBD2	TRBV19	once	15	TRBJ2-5	CASSKSSGRQETQYF	TGTGCCAGTAGTAAGTCTAGCGGGAGGCAAGAGACCCAGTACTTC
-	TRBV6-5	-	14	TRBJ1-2	CASSYSGGRVGYTF	TGTGCCAGCAGTTACTCCGGGGGGCGCGTTGGCTACACCTTC
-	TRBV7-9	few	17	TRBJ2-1	CASSLPAYQRGRNEQFF	TGTGCCAGCAGCTTACCCGCGTACCAACGGGGGAGAAATGAGCAGTTCTTC
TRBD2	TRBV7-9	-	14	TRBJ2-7	CASSSTSSGYEQYF	TGTGCCAGCAGCTCCACTTCTAGCGGGTACGAGCAGTACTTC
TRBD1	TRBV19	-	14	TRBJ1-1	CASSFTGGTSEAFF	TGTGCCAGTAGTTTCACAGGGGGAACTTCTGAAGCTTTCTTT
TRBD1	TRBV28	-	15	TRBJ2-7	CASSSMTGIAYEQYF	TGTGCCAGCAGTTCAATGACAGGGATAGCCTACGAGCAGTACTTC
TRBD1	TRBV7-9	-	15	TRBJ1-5	CASSTDRGGNQPQHF	TGTGCCAGCAGTACAGACAGGGGTGGCAATCAGCCCCAGCATTTT
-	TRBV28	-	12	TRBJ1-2	CASSSRDYGYTF	TGTGCCAGCAGTTCGAGGGACTATGGCTACACCTTC
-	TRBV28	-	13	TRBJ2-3	CASHWTTSDTQYF	TGTGCCAGCCATTGGACTACCTCAGATACGCAGTATTTT
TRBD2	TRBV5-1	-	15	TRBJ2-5	CASSLGLAGKETQYF	TGCGCCAGCAGCTTAGGACTAGCGGGGAAAGAGACCCAGTACTTC
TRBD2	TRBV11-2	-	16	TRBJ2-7	CASSSILRGRHYEQYF	TGTGCCAGCAGCTCTATCCTTCGCGGGAGGCACTACGAGCAGTACTTC
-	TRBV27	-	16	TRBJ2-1	CASSFFLSGSYNEQFF	TGTGCCAGCAGTTTCTTCCTTTCGGGCTCCTACAATGAGCAGTTCTTC